These 12 T cell receptor beta chains came from one sample sequenced in a study of blood T cell repertoires in COVID-19. Data came from immunoSEQ multiplex PCR; TCRdb stores just in-frame clones and leaves some out. There are about 480,000 clones in the sample; over 75% occur only once, and 1.5% to 2% lies in the top ten. Sequences were obtained from PBMCs or T cells enriched from blood (not recorded which). Every receptor here comes from a woman between 40 and 55 years old who had recovered from COVID-19.

The chain uses TRBV19 and TRBJ2-3; D is possibly TRBD2 (5 bases). The CDR3 has 14 amino acids. CDR1 is LNHDA and CDR2 is SQIVND in the germline V gene (reference sequence). The V end lost 0 bases, the J end lost 4 bases, and 8 bases lay between the germline ends. CDR3 region: CASSIDGVADTQYF. The CDR3, as DNA: TGTGCCAGTAGTATAGACGGGGTTGCAGATACGCAGTATTTT. Supplemented by reference TRBV19 and TRBJ2-3, the full variable domain reads DGGITQSPKYLFRKEGQNVTLSCEQNLNHDAMYWYRQDPGQGLRLIYYSQIVNDFQKGDIAEGYSVSREKKESFPLTVTSAQKNPTAFYLCASSIDGVADTQYFGPGTRLTVL.

The chain recombines TRBV5-1 with TRBJ2-2, with 7 nucleotides matching TRBD2. Per germline, CDR1 SGHRS and CDR2 YFSETQ. Trimming at V came to 4 bases and at J to 1 base, leaving 7 bases not matched to a gene. This CDR3 contains 16 residues. CDR3 amino acids: CASSPGRSRNTGELFF. The CDR3 DNA is TGCGCCAGCAGCCCCGGGAGGTCCAGGAACACCGGGGAGCTGTTTTTT.

The V call is TRBV30, the J call TRBJ1-2, with 9 positions matching TRBD1. The germline V gene has CDR1 GTSNPN and CDR2 SVGIG (reference sequence). Trimming cost V 3 bases and J 7 bases; bases outside gene matches: 6. This CDR3 contains 13 residues. DNA of the CDR3: TGTGCCTGGAGCCCGACAGGGGGTAGTGGCTACACCTTC. This codes for CAWSPTGGSGYTF.

In its sample, this clone was seen a few times. V is TRBV28 and J is TRBJ2-7; TRBD2 agrees at 10 bases. The trim removed 6 bases at V and 3 bases at J, leaving 14 bases unmatched. Germline V lookup: CDR1 MDHEN, CDR2 SYDVKM. The CDR3 loop spans 17 amino acids. In DNA, the CDR3 is TGTGCCAGCAGACCCCTCGCCCTTTCTAGCGGGAGCTACGAGCAGTACTTC. Its protein is CASRPLALSSGSYEQYF.

The chain combines TRBV29-1 with TRBJ2-1, with 7 bases aligning to TRBD2. CDR1 is SQVTM, CDR2 ANQGSEA, per germline. With 0 bases clipped from V and 2 bases from J, the junction kept 10 bases outside the gene matches. CDR3 length equals 17 residues. DNA for the CDR3: TGCAGCGTTGAAGATCTTCTAACGGGAGGCCCCTACAATGAGCAGTTCTTC. As protein: CSVEDLLTGGPYNEQFF.

The genes are TRBV14 and TRBJ2-5; 7 bases fit TRBD1. The germline CDR1 and CDR2 sequences are SGHDN and FVKESK. With 5 bases clipped from V and 4 bases from J, the junction kept 4 bases outside the gene matches. This CDR3 has 13 amino acids. In DNA, the CDR3 is TGTGCCAGCAGCAGACAGGGTATAGAGACCCAGTACTTC. Its protein product is CASSRQGIETQYF.

The chain has TRBV12-3 or TRBV12-4 and TRBJ1-1, with 7 positions matching TRBD1. V lost 4 bases and J lost 7; bases outside the gene matches: 6. This CDR3 has 13 residues. CDR3 in amino acids: CASSWDSDFEAFF. The CDR3 DNA reads as TGTGCCAGCAGTTGGGACAGCGACTTTGAAGCTTTCTTT.

The V call is TRBV7-2, the J call TRBJ2-7; the D is unclear. The germline V gene encodes CDR1 SGHTA and CDR2 FQGNSA. Trimming took 4 bases from V and 6 from J, leaving 13 bases between them. The CDR3 spans 13 residues. The CDR3 is CASSSPQATEQYF. The CDR3 DNA reads as TGTGCCAGCAGCTCCCCCCAGGCTACCGAGCAGTACTTC.

The rearrangement uses TRBV29-1 and TRBJ2-4, with unresolved D. Germline-derived CDR1 and CDR2 are SQVTM and ANQGSEA. CDR3 length equals 13 residues. V was clipped by 7 bases and J by 0 bases, with 10 bases between them. CDR3 in amino acids: CSGADLAKNIQYF. Here the CDR3 DNA reads TGCAGCGGGGCAGATCTAGCCAAAAACATTCAGTACTTC.

The V gene is TRBV5-6, the J gene TRBJ2-3, with 7 nucleotides matching TRBD2. The CDR3 consists of 16 residues. CDR1 and CDR2 from the germline V gene are SGHDT and YYEEEE. V lost 6 bases and J lost 0; bases outside the gene matches: 10. The DNA for the CDR3 is TGTGCCAGCACCCCCGGTGGGAGGGTTAGCACAGATACGCAGTATTTT. Protein product: CASTPGGRVSTDTQYF.

The chain uses TRBV6-5 and TRBJ1-1, with D possibly matching TRBD1 (5 bases). Germline V gives CDR1 MNHEY, CDR2 SVGAGI. Trimming shortened V by 4 bases and J by 1 base, and 7 bases separated the two germline ends. The CDR3 has 13 residues. CDR3 in DNA: TGTGCCAGCAGTTTGGACAAGAACACTGAAGCTTTCTTT. Amino acids: CASSLDKNTEAFF.

The V call is TRBV12-2, the J call TRBJ1-1; TRBD1, as called in the table, went unchecked against the DNA. TRBV12-2 is tagged as a pseudogene. The CDR3 has 17 residues. CDR3 region: CASRLANTGQMNTEAFF. CDR3 DNA: TGTGCAAGTCGCTTAGCAAATACCGGACAGATGAACACTGAAGCTTTCTTT.